This T cell receptor beta chain was recorded in a study of cytomegalovirus exposure and HLA in healthy donors. Notes on this clone: Its target is not known.

Study-wide points: Most CMV-associated TCR beta chains were later found to appear HLA-restricted.

Germline V lookup: CDR1 SGHVS, CDR2 FQNEAQ. The CDR3 is made up of 14 amino acids. V was clipped by 4 bases and J by 4 bases; unmatched bases: 7. PCR amplification relied on 60 Vbeta primers (plus 13 Jbeta primers). The table came from immunoSEQ multiplex PCR; TCRdb's copy has only in-frame clones and leaves some out. The data hold about 180,000 clones, with roughly 77% observed a single time. Sequenced: PBMCs. This receptor was taken from a woman aged 30 to 39 in good health and CMV-seronegative. The V gene is TRBV7-8, the J gene TRBJ2-7; 7 bases are a match to TRBD2. The CDR3 DNA follows: TGTGCCAGCAGCTACAAGGGAGGGGCGTACGAGCAGTACTTC. This sequence encodes CASSYKGGAYEQYF.